The TCR beta chain described here comes from a study of lymphopenia after photon versus proton radiotherapy. This clone was observed a few times. Its antigen is as yet unknown. General observations from the study: After the lymphocyte nadir, photon-treated repertoires showed oligoclonal expansion, especially of CD8+ Temra cells. Photon-treated patients lost naive T cells and TCR diversity; proton-treated stayed stable.

The CDR3 consists of 11 residues. The V gene's germline CDR1 is MNHEY and CDR2 SVGAGI. Sequencing was performed with immunoSEQ multiplex PCR; in TCRdb, only in-frame clones are kept and a portion is missing. The sample has 40,000 to 45,000 clones; around 86% are singletons. Sequencing used peripheral blood, obtained from a patient treated with proton-based radiotherapy. The clonotype comes from a woman aged 70-85 years with pancreatic cancer. The rearrangement joins TRBV6-5 to TRBJ2-7; D unclear. In DNA, the CDR3 is TGTGTAACGAACGGGCCCTACGAGCAGTACTTC. Amino acid sequence: CVTNGPYEQYF.